Below are 29 T cell receptor beta chains sequenced from a single sample in a study of immune cell composition in non-small cell lung cancer. Only in-frame clones appear in the TCRdb table, and some are missing; sequencing was by immunoSEQ multiplex PCR. Among some 3,200 clones listed, roughly 77% were seen once. The normal lung sample lay at least 3 cm, and maximally far, from the tumour. The source material was non-adjacent lung tissue. The receptors stem from a human donor with non-small cell lung cancer.

The rearrangement uses TRBV30 and TRBJ2-5, with 7 bases lining up with TRBD1. Per germline, CDR1 GTSNPN and CDR2 SVGIG (reference sequence). With V trimmed by 3 bases and J by 1 base, 8 bases remained unmatched. This CDR3 spans 15 amino acids. This CDR3 is CAWRYGTDIQETQYF. The CDR3 region has the DNA TGTGCCTGGAGATACGGGACAGATATCCAAGAGACCCAGTACTTC.

The V call is TRBV7-8, the J call TRBJ2-7, with D perhaps matching TRBD2 (5 bases). This CDR3 is built from 13 residues. The V gene's germline CDR1 is SGHVS and CDR2 FQNEAQ. The V and J ends lost 1 base and 6 bases respectively, with 10 bases between them. The CDR3 region has the DNA TGTGCCAGCAGCTTAGATGGTGCGGGCGAGCAGTACTTC. Translating gives CASSLDGAGEQYF.

This clone was picked up one time. The rearrangement joins TRBV5-1 to TRBJ2-5; 8 bases are shared with TRBD1. The CDR3 contains 12 residues. Germline CDR1 SGHRS, CDR2 YFSETQ. The trim removed 7 bases at V and 5 bases at J, leaving 4 bases unmatched. The CDR3 DNA reads as TGCGCCAGCCTCAGGGGGCGGGAGACCCAGTACTTC. It is translated as CASLRGRETQYF.

The rearrangement uses TRBV6-5 and TRBJ2-7; perhaps TRBD2 as D (7 bases). The CDR3 extends over 15 amino acids. Germline assignment: CDR1 MNHEY and CDR2 SVGAGI. The germline V and J ends were trimmed by 5 bases and 6 bases, with 20 bases remaining between them. CDR3 nucleotides: TGTGCCAGCAGTGTCGCCGCTGGGGGGGGCTTCGAGCAGTACTTC. It translates to CASSVAAGGGFEQYF.

The V gene is TRBV27, the J gene TRBJ2-7; 10 positions match TRBD2. Germline loops: CDR1 MNHEY, CDR2 SMNVEV (reference sequence). The CDR3 has 17 amino acids. J was trimmed by 5 bases and V by 4 bases; bases with no gene match: 14. In DNA form, the CDR3 reads TGTGCCAGCAGTTCCACGGGGGCGCGTCTAGCGGGAGACGAGCAGTACGTC. Translated, it gives CASSSTGARLAGDEQYV.

The chain couples TRBV7-9 to TRBJ2-1; D is possibly TRBD2 (5 bases). Trimming stripped 5 bases from V and 8 bases from J, with 19 bases between. CDR3 size: 15 residues. Germline CDR1 reads SEHNR; CDR2 reads FQNEAQ (reference sequence). The CDR3 nucleotides are TGTGCCAGCAGCCCCCAGGAGCGGACTCCCGATGAGCAGTTCTTC. This codes for CASSPQERTPDEQFF.

The count of this clone is one. The chain employs TRBV7-9 and TRBJ2-5; 7 nucleotides line up with TRBD1. The CDR3 length is 13 residues. Germline V lookup: CDR1 SEHNR, CDR2 FQNEAQ (reference sequence). V dropped 5 bases and J dropped 5; count of bases not matched to a gene: 5. The CDR3 spells CASSPVRGETQYF. Written as DNA, the CDR3 is TGTGCCAGCAGCCCAGTCAGGGGGGAGACCCAGTACTTC.

V is TRBV18 and J is TRBJ2-7, with 10 nucleotides matching TRBD1. This CDR3 comprises 15 residues. V dropped 5 bases and J dropped 3; count of bases not matched to a gene: 7. Looked up from germline, CDR1 is KGHSH and CDR2 is LQKENI. The CDR3 coding sequence is TGTGCCAGCTCAGCGACAGGGGGCGCCTACTACGAGCAGTACGTC. This codes for CASSATGGAYYEQYV.

This chain uses TRBV7-9 with TRBJ2-2; D unresolved. The germline V and J ends were trimmed by 1 base and 1 base, with 4 bases remaining between them. CDR3 length: 14 residues. Per germline, CDR1 SEHNR and CDR2 FQNEAQ (reference sequence). The CDR3 DNA reads TGTGCCAGCAGCTTAGGAGTGAACACCGGGGAGCTGTTTTTT. Translation: CASSLGVNTGELFF.

This sequence joins TRBV13 and TRBJ2-6, with no clear D. From germline, CDR1 is PRHDT and CDR2 FYEKMQ (reference sequence). The CDR3 totals 15 residues. V shed 3 bases and J shed 1 base, with 7 bases lying between them. The CDR3 DNA reads TGTGCCAGCAGCTTTTCCGGTTCTGGGGCCAACGTCCTGACTTTC. Translating gives CASSFSGSGANVLTF.

V is TRBV9 and J is TRBJ2-1; 11 bases match TRBD1. The CDR3 length is 16 residues. Per germline, CDR1 SGDLS and CDR2 YYNGEE. Trimming took 0 bases from V and 7 from J; bases not matched to a gene: 6. In DNA form, the CDR3 reads TGTGCCAGCAGCGTAGGGTCCGGGACAGGGGGAAATGAGCAGTTCTTC. It encodes CASSVGSGTGGNEQFF.

The chain carries TRBV11-2 and TRBJ1-6; the D gene is possibly TRBD1 (6 bases). The V end lost 5 bases, the J end lost 8 bases, and 16 bases lay between the germline ends. There are 15 residues in the CDR3. From germline, CDR1 is SGHAT and CDR2 FQNNGV. In DNA, the CDR3 is TGTGCCAGCAGCCAAGAGGACAGATCGGATTCACCCCTCCACTTT. It yields the protein CASSQEDRSDSPLHF.

The chain links TRBV5-4 to TRBJ1-2, with 7 nucleotides matching TRBD1. This CDR3 has 12 amino acids. Losses at the gene ends were 4 bases for V and 7 bases for J; bases not matched to a gene: 4. Germline CDR1 reads SGHNT; CDR2 reads YYREEE (reference sequence). This CDR3 is CASSNDRAGYTF. CDR3 DNA sequence: TGTGCCAGCAGCAACGACAGGGCTGGCTACACCTTC.

The rearrangement joins TRBV28 to TRBJ1-3; a possible D gene is TRBD1 (6 bases). V lost 5 bases and J lost 1, with 9 bases in between. The V gene's germline CDR1 is MDHEN and CDR2 SYDVKM. CDR3 length equals 14 residues. The CDR3 here is CASSPQGSGNTIYF. CDR3 coding DNA: TGTGCCAGCAGTCCACAGGGATCTGGAAACACCATATATTTT.

V gene TRBV10-3 combines with J gene TRBJ2-3; 9 nucleotides line up with TRBD2. The CDR3 is made up of 16 amino acids. The ends lost 7 bases at V and 3 bases at J; junction bases unmatched: 11. In germline, CDR1 is ENHRY, CDR2 SYGVKD. CDR3 sequence: CAIKLARGGGTDTQYF. Here the CDR3 DNA reads TGTGCCATCAAGTTGGCGCGGGGGGGTGGGACAGATACGCAGTATTTT.

This clone has just a few counts. The V and J genes are TRBV19 and TRBJ2-2; possibly TRBD2 for D (5 bases). The CDR3 is 15 residues long. Germline CDR1 and CDR2: LNHDA and SQIVND (reference sequence). The germline V and J ends were trimmed by 8 bases and 5 bases, with 18 bases remaining between them. The CDR3 region is CASQTEGVDTGELFF. CDR3 DNA sequence: TGTGCCAGTCAAACCGAGGGAGTGGATACCGGGGAGCTGTTTTTT.

This clone counts as large. The chain joins TRBV27 to TRBJ1-1; D is uncertain. This CDR3 contains 13 residues. V lost 5 bases and J lost 1, with 8 bases in between. Germline CDR1 and CDR2: MNHEY and SMNVEV (reference sequence). This CDR3 is CASSNSGNTEAFF. The CDR3 nucleotides are TGTGCCAGCAGTAATTCAGGGAACACTGAAGCTTTCTTT.

J is TRBJ1-2 and V is TRBV6-1, with 9 bases matching TRBD1. The CDR3 runs to 14 residues. Germline-derived CDR1 and CDR2 are MNHNS and SASEGT. V was pared by 4 bases and J by 6 bases, with 6 bases of the junction left unmatched. The CDR3 protein is CASSGQGVENGYTF. DNA of the CDR3: TGTGCCAGCAGTGGACAGGGGGTGGAGAATGGCTACACCTTC.

CDR3 sequence: CASSLGFLAGYYEQYV. DNA of the CDR3: TGTGCCAGCAGCTTGGGGTTTCTAGCGGGCTACTACGAGCAGTACGTC. The chain uses TRBV5-8 and TRBJ2-7, with 8 bases aligning to TRBD2. Germline values: CDR1 SGHTS, CDR2 YDEGEE. The CDR3 consists of 16 residues. V dropped 0 bases and J dropped 3; count of bases not matched to a gene: 8.

J is TRBJ2-1 and V is TRBV11-2; 16 positions match TRBD2. The germline CDR1 and CDR2 sequences are SGHAT and FQNNGV. With V trimmed by 5 bases and J by 4 bases, 5 bases remained unmatched. This CDR3 spans 17 amino acids. The CDR3 loop is CASSLGTSGGAYNEQFF. CDR3 coding DNA: TGTGCCAGCAGCCTAGGGACTAGCGGGGGGGCATACAATGAGCAGTTCTTC.

This chain connects TRBV7-9 to TRBJ1-2, with a weak D call TRBD1 (5 bases). Between the trimmed V and J ends, which lost 5 bases and 5 bases, there was a span of 15 bases. The CDR3 extends over 14 amino acids. The germline CDR1 and CDR2 sequences are SEHNR and FQNEAQ (reference sequence). The CDR3 protein is CASSLWQGGYGYTF. CDR3 sequence (DNA): TGTGCCAGCAGCCTTTGGCAGGGAGGTTATGGCTACACCTTC.

The V call is TRBV11-2, the J call TRBJ2-2; no clear D gene. The V gene's germline CDR1 is SGHAT and CDR2 FQNNGV. The CDR3 is 15 amino acids. With 5 bases removed from V and 0 bases from J, the gap between germline ends came to 10 bases. The CDR3 region has the DNA TGTGCCAGCAGCAATCAGGCTGCGAACACCGGGGAGCTGTTTTTT. This sequence encodes CASSNQAANTGELFF.

The chain joins TRBV28 to TRBJ1-5; D is perhaps TRBD1 (6 bases). Germline CDR1 and CDR2: MDHEN and SYDVKM. The CDR3 covers 15 residues. V was clipped by 5 bases and J by 2 bases, with 13 bases between them. CDR3 loop: CASSPPGDGNQPQHF. In DNA, the CDR3 is TGTGCCAGCAGTCCCCCAGGGGATGGCAATCAGCCCCAGCATTTT.

The V and J genes are TRBV11-2 and TRBJ1-1; possibly TRBD1 for D (5 bases). This CDR3 spans 14 amino acids. Trimming cost V 5 bases and J 3 bases, with 13 bases left between them. The germline CDR1 and CDR2 sequences are SGHAT and FQNNGV. The CDR3 protein is CASSPGRRDTEAFF. DNA of the CDR3: TGTGCCAGCAGCCCGGGACGGAGGGACACTGAAGCTTTCTTT.

This chain connects TRBV6-1 to TRBJ2-7; 8 bases map to TRBD1. Germline V gives CDR1 MNHNS, CDR2 SASEGT. This CDR3 spans 12 amino acids. J lost 5 bases, V lost 8 bases, and 5 bases had no gene match. Here the CDR3 DNA reads TGTGCCAGCTGGGGACAGGTCCACGAGCAGTACTTC. This gives the protein CASWGQVHEQYF.

This chain connects TRBV2 to TRBJ1-1, with 7 bases identical to TRBD1. CDR1 SNHLY and CDR2 FYNNEI come from the germline V gene. Trimming removed 7 bases from V and 4 bases from J; junction bases left unmatched: 6. The CDR3 is 13 amino acids. CDR3 in amino acids: CASMPAGGTEAFF. CDR3 nucleotides: TGTGCCAGCATGCCGGCAGGGGGCACTGAAGCTTTCTTT.

The chain couples TRBV19 to TRBJ1-1, with D possibly TRBD1 on 6 matching bases. The V end was cut by 5 bases, the J end by 6 bases, with 16 bases between. CDR3 size: 14 residues. Germline V gene sequence: CDR1 LNHDA, CDR2 SQIVND (reference sequence). The CDR3 DNA sequence: TGTGCCAGTAGTGCTTTTCAGGGGTATCCTGAAGCTTTCTTT. It encodes CASSAFQGYPEAFF. The full variable domain, with the rest looked up from reference TRBV19 and TRBJ1-1, is DGGITQSPKYLFRKEGQNVTLSCEQNLNHDAMYWYRQDPGQGLRLIYYSQIVNDFQKGDIAEGYSVSREKKESFPLTVTSAQKNPTAFYLCASSAFQGYPEAFFGQGTRLTVV.

There are a few counts of this clone. The CDR3 DNA sequence: TGTGCCAGCAGCCAATACGAGCAGTACTTC. This sequence encodes CASSQYEQYF. The J gene is TRBJ2-7, the V gene TRBV5-8, with unresolved D. The germline V gene has CDR1 SGHTS and CDR2 YDEGEE. The CDR3 runs 10 residues. V dropped 4 bases and J dropped 4 bases, with 3 bases sitting between them.

This chain links TRBV30 with TRBJ1-3; 7 bases are a match to TRBD1. The CDR3 contains 15 residues. The ends lost 3 bases at V and 4 bases at J; junction bases unmatched: 9. From germline, CDR1 is GTSNPN and CDR2 SVGIG (reference sequence). For the CDR3, the DNA is TGTGCCTGGAGGAGGGAAGGGGGCCCAGGAAACACCATATATTTT. It encodes CAWRREGGPGNTIYF.